Following are 8 T cell receptor beta chains from one sample sequenced in a study of Tregs in tolerant kidney transplant recipients. No antigen has been identified for these receptors. Only in-frame clones appear in the TCRdb table, and some are missing; sequencing was by immunoSEQ multiplex PCR. The sample includes 25,000 to 35,000 clones, approximately 80% of them seen just once. Sample: Tregs from blood cultured with allogeneic cells. The source of these receptors is a human donor in good health.

The chain combines TRBV7-2 with TRBJ2-1; 15 bases agree with TRBD2. V was clipped by 5 bases and J by 9 bases; unmatched bases: 8. Per germline, CDR1 SGHTA and CDR2 FQGNSA. The CDR3 loop spans 16 amino acids. In DNA form, the CDR3 reads TGTGCCAGCAGCCCCAGAGGACTAGCGGGGGGGGGTGAGCAGTTCTTC. Its protein is CASSPRGLAGGGEQFF.

The chain joins TRBV19 to TRBJ2-2; 8 nucleotides line up with TRBD1. CDR3 size: 15 residues. Trimming took 5 bases from V and 3 from J; bases not matched to a gene: 5. CDR1 is LNHDA and CDR2 is SQIVND in the germline V gene (reference sequence). In nucleotides, the CDR3 is TGTGCCAGTAGTCAGCAGGGGGCTTACACCGGGGAGCTGTTTTTT. It yields the protein CASSQQGAYTGELFF.

This clone turned up a few times. The chain is built from TRBV7-2 and TRBJ2-7; D uncertain. The CDR3 runs to 14 residues. The V and J ends lost 3 bases and 7 bases respectively, with 16 bases between them. The germline V gene has CDR1 SGHTA and CDR2 FQGNSA. The CDR3 bases are TGTGCCAGCAGCTTCGAGAAAAGCCTCGGGGAGCAGTACTTC. Amino acids: CASSFEKSLGEQYF.

The V and J genes are TRBV19 and TRBJ1-1, with a possible D match to TRBD1 (6 bases). Per the germline V gene, CDR1 is LNHDA and CDR2 is SQIVND (reference sequence). Trimming left V 5 bases short and J 1 base short, with 11 bases between. The CDR3 contains 14 residues. CDR3 loop: CASSLQTGNTEAFF. The CDR3 DNA is TGTGCCAGTAGTCTCCAGACAGGGAACACTGAAGCTTTCTTT. The full variable domain, rest sourced from reference TRBV19 and TRBJ1-1, is DGGITQSPKYLFRKEGQNVTLSCEQNLNHDAMYWYRQDPGQGLRLIYYSQIVNDFQKGDIAEGYSVSREKKESFPLTVTSAQKNPTAFYLCASSLQTGNTEAFFGQGTRLTVV.

The chain has TRBV19 and TRBJ1-2; no clear D gene. With 1 base removed from V and 5 bases from J, the gap between germline ends came to 14 bases. Germline V gives CDR1 LNHDA, CDR2 SQIVND (reference sequence). This CDR3 contains 15 residues. The chain's CDR3 is CASSIVPRGLYGYTF. CDR3 sequence (DNA): TGTGCCAGTAGTATAGTCCCCCGCGGGCTATATGGCTACACCTTC.

The V gene is TRBV5-1, the J gene TRBJ1-6; 8 bases align to TRBD1. This CDR3 comprises 13 residues. CDR1 and CDR2 from the germline V gene are SGHRS and YFSETQ. V lost 5 bases and J lost 6; bases outside the gene matches: 1. The CDR3 is CASRGQGNSPLHF. Here the CDR3 DNA reads TGCGCCAGCAGAGGACAGGGTAATTCACCCCTCCACTTT.

The J gene is TRBJ1-4, the V gene TRBV14; 7 bases are a match to TRBD1. The V gene's germline CDR1 is SGHDN and CDR2 FVKESK. The length of the CDR3 is 15 residues. Unmatched junction bases numbered 8, after V lost 2 bases and J lost 8 bases. The CDR3 nucleotides read TGTGCCAGCAGCCAACTCTACAGGGGCGCGGAAAAACTGTTTTTT. It specifies CASSQLYRGAEKLFF.

The rearrangement uses TRBV14 and TRBJ1-1, with unresolved D. The ends were cut back, 3 bases at V and 4 bases at J, with 9 bases in the middle. This CDR3 has 13 amino acids. In germline, CDR1 is SGHDN, CDR2 FVKESK. CDR3: CASSQQWSTEAFF. CDR3 bases: TGTGCCAGCAGCCAGCAGTGGTCCACTGAAGCTTTCTTT.